A single sample gave rise to the 2 T cell receptor beta chains below, sequenced in a study of cytomegalovirus exposure and HLA in healthy donors. Use of 60 Vbeta and 13 Jbeta primers characterized the PCR. Sequenced by immunoSEQ multiplex PCR; TCRdb stores in-frame clones only, minus some. The top ten hold about 9.4% of the sample, which has around 150,000 clones, about 70% seen once. The sample taken for sequencing was PBMCs. Source of these receptors: a young man in good health and CMV-seropositive.

Details on this clone: The same CDR3 can be traced to other DNA sequences in this sample. V usage is TRBV7-2 and J usage is TRBJ1-5; D gene uncertain. The CDR3 is 13 amino acids. Germline V gene lookup returns CDR1 SGHTA and CDR2 FQGNSA. Trimming took 5 bases from V and 0 from J, leaving 5 bases between them. CDR3 residues: CASSPNSNQPQHF. DNA for the CDR3: TGTGCCAGCAGCCCTAATAGCAATCAGCCCCAGCATTTT.

The chain employs TRBV9 and TRBJ1-1; the D gene is possibly TRBD1 (6 bases). Trimming cost V 3 bases and J 5 bases, with 8 bases left between them. CDR3 length: 12 residues. Germline V gene sequence: CDR1 SGDLS, CDR2 YYNGEE. This CDR3 reads CASSAQGTEAFF. The DNA for the CDR3 is TGTGCCAGCAGCGCACAGGGAACTGAAGCTTTCTTT.